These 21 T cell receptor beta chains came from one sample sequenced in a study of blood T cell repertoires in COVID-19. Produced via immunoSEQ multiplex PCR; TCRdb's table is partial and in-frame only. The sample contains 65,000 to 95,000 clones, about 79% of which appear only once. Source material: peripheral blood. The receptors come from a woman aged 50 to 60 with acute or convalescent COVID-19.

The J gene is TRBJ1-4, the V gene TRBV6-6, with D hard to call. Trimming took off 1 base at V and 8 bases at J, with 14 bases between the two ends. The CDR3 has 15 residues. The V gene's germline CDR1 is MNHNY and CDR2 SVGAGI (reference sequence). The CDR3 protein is CASSYFSGPGEKLFF. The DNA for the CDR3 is TGTGCCAGCAGTTACTTTTCTGGACCGGGGGAAAAACTGTTTTTT.

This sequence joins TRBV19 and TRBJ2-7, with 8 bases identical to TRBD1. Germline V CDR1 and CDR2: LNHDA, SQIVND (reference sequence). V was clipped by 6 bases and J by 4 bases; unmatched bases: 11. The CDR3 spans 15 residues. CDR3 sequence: CASSTQPTGAYEQYF. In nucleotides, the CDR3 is TGTGCCAGTAGCACCCAACCGACAGGGGCTTACGAGCAGTACTTC.

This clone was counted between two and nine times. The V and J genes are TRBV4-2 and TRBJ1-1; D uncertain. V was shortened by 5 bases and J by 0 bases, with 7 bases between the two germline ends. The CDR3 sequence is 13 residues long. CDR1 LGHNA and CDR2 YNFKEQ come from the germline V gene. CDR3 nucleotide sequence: TGTGCCAGCAGCTGGGGAGTGAACACTGAAGCTTTCTTT. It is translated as CASSWGVNTEAFF.

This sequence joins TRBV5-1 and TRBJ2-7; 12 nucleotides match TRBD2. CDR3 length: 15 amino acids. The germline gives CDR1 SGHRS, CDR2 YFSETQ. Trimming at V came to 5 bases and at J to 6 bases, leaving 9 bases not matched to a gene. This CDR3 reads CASSTIPLAGGEQYF. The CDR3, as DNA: TGCGCCAGCAGTACTATCCCACTAGCGGGAGGCGAGCAGTACTTC.

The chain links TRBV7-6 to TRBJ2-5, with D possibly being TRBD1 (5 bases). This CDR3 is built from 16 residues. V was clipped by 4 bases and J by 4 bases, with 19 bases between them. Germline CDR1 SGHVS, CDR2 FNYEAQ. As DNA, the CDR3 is TGTGCCAGCAGCTCTAGACAGTATTCGGGTTTAGAGACCCAGTACTTC. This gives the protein CASSSRQYSGLETQYF.

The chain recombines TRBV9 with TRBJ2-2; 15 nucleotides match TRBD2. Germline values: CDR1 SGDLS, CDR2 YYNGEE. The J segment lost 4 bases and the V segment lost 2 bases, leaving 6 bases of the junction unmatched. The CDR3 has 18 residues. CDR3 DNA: TGTGCCAGCAGCGTCGGACTAGCGGGGGGGCCCGGCACCGGGGAGCTGTTTTTT. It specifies CASSVGLAGGPGTGELFF.

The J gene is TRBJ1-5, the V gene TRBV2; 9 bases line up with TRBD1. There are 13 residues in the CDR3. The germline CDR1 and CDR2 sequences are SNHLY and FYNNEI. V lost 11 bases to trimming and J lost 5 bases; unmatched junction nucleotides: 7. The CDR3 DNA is TGTGCCGGACGGGACAGGGCGGATCAGCCCCAGCATTTT. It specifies CAGRDRADQPQHF. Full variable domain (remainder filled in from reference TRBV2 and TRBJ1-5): EPEVTQTPSHQVTQMGQEVILRCVPISNHLYFYWYRQILGQKVEFLVSFYNNEISEKSEIFDDQFSVERPDGSNFTLKIRSTKLEDSAMYFCAGRDRADQPQHFGDGTRLSIL.

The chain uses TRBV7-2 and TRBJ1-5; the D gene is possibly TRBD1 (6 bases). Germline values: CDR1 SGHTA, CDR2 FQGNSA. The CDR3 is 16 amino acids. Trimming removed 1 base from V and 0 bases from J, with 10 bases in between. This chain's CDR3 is CASSLVDSNSNQPQHF. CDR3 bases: TGTGCCAGCAGCTTAGTGGACAGTAATAGCAATCAGCCCCAGCATTTT.

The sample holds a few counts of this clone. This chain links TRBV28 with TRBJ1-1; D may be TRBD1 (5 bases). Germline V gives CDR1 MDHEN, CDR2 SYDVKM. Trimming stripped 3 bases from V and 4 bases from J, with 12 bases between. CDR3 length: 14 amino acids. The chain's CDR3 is CASSFSGRGTEAFF. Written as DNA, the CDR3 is TGTGCCAGCAGTTTTTCAGGAAGGGGCACTGAAGCTTTCTTT.

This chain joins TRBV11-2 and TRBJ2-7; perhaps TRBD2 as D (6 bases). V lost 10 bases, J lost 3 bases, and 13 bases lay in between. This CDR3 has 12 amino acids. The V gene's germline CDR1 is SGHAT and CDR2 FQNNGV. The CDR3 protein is CATGGPYYEQYF. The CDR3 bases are TGTGCCACCGGGGGTCCGTACTACGAGCAGTACTTC. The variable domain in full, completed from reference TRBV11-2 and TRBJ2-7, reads EAGVAQSPRYKIIEKRQSVAFWCNPISGHATLYWYQQILGQGPKLLIQFQNNGVVDDSQLPKDRFSAERLKGVDSTLKIQPAKLEDSAVYLCATGGPYYEQYFGPGTRLTVT.

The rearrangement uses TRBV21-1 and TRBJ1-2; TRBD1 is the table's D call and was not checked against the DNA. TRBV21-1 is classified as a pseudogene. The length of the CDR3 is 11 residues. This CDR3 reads CARWTGCGYTF. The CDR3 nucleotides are TGTGCCAGGTGGACAGGATGTGGCTACACCTTC.

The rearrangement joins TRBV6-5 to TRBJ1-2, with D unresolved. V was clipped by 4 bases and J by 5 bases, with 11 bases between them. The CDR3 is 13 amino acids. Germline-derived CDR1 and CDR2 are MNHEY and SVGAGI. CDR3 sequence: CASSSEAGYGYTF. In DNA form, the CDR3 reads TGTGCCAGCAGTTCAGAAGCCGGGTATGGCTACACCTTC.

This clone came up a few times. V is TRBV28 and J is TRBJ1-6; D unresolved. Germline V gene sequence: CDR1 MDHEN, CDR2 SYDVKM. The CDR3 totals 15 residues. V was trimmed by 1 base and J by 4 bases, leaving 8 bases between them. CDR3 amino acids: CASSLSSLYNSPLHF. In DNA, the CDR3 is TGTGCCAGCAGTTTATCGTCTTTGTATAATTCACCCCTCCACTTT.

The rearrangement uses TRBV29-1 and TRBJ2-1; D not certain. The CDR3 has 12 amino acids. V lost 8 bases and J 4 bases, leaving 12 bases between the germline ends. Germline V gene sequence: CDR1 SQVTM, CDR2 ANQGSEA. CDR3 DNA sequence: TGCAGCTGTACTGAAAGATACAATGAGCAGTTCTTC. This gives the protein CSCTERYNEQFF.

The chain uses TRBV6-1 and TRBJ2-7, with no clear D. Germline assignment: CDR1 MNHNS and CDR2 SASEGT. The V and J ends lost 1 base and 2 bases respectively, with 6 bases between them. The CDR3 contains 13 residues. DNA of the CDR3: TGTGCCAGCAGTGAAGTCGCTACCTACGAGCAGTACTTC. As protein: CASSEVATYEQYF.

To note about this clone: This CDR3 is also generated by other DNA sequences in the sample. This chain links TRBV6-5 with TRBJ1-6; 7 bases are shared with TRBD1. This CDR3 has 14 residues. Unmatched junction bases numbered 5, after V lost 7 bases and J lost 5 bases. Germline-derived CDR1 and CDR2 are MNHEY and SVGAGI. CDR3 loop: CASTNRGNNSPLHF. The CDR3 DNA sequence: TGTGCCAGCACTAACAGGGGAAATAATTCACCCCTCCACTTT.

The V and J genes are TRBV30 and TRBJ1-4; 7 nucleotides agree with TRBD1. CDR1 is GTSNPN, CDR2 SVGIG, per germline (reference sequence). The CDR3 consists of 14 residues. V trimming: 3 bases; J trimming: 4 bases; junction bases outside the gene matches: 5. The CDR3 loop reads CAWRKGGGNEKLFF. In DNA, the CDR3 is TGTGCCTGGAGGAAAGGGGGCGGTAATGAAAAACTGTTTTTT. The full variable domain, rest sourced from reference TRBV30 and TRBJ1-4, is SQTIHQWPATLVQPVGSPLSLECTVEGTSNPNLYWYRQAAGRGLQLLFYSVGIGQISSEVPQNLSASRPQDRQFILSSKKLLLSDSGFYLCAWRKGGGNEKLFFGSGTQLSVL.

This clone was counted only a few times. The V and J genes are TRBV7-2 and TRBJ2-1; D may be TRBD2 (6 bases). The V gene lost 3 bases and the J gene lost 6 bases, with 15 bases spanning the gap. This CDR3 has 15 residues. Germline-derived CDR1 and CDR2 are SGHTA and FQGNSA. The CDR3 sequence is CASSLASSDFNEQFF. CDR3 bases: TGTGCCAGCAGCTTGGCGTCTAGCGACTTCAATGAGCAGTTCTTC. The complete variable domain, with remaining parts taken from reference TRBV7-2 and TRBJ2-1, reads GAGVSQSPSNKVTEKGKDVELRCDPISGHTALYWYRQSLGQGLEFLIYFQGNSAPDKSGLPSDRFSAERTGGSVSTLTIQRTQQEDSAVYLCASSLASSDFNEQFFGPGTRLTVL.

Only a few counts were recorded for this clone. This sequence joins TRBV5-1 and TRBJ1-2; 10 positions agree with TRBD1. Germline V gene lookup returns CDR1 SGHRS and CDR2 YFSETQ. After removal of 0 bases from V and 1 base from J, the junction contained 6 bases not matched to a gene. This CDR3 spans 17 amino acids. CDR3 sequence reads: CASSLGTGGEINYGYTF. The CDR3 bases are TGCGCCAGCAGCTTGGGGACAGGGGGAGAGATTAACTATGGCTACACCTTC.

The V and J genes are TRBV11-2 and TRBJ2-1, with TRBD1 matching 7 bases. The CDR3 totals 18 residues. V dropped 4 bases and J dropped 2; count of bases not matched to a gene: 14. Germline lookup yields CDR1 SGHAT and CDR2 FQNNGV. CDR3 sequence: CASSSLLIRDSPYNEQFF. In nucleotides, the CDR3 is TGTGCCAGCAGCTCACTCCTTATCCGGGACAGTCCCTACAATGAGCAGTTCTTC. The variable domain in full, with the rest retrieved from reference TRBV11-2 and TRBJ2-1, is EAGVAQSPRYKIIEKRQSVAFWCNPISGHATLYWYQQILGQGPKLLIQFQNNGVVDDSQLPKDRFSAERLKGVDSTLKIQPAKLEDSAVYLCASSSLLIRDSPYNEQFFGPGTRLTVL.

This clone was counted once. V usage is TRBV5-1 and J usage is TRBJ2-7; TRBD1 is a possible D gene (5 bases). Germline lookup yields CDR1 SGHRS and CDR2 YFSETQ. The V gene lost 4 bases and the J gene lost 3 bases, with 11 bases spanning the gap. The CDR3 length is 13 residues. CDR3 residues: CASSPQGSYEQYF. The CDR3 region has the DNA TGCGCCAGCAGCCCCCAGGGTAGCTACGAGCAGTACTTC.